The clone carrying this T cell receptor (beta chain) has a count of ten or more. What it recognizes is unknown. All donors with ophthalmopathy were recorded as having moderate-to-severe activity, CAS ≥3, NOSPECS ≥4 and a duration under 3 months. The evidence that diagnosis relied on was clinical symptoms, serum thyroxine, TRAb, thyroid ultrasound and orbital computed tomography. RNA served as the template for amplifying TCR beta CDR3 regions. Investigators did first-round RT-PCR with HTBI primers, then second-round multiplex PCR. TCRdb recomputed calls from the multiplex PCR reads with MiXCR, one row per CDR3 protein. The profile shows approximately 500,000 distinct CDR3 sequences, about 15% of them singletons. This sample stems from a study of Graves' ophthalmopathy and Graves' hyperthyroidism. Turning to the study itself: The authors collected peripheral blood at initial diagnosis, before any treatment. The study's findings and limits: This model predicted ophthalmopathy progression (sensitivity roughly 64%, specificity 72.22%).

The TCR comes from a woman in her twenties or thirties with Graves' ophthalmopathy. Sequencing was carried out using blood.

This CDR3 is CASGETGKNQPQHF. The CDR3 DNA sequence: TGTGCCAGCGGTGAAACAGGGAAAAATCAGCCCCAGCATTTT. The V and J genes are TRBV28 and TRBJ1-5, with D maybe TRBD1 (6 bases). The CDR3 length is 14 residues. With 8 bases removed from V and 4 bases from J, the gap between germline ends came to 15 bases. Germline lookup yields CDR1 MDHEN and CDR2 SYDVKM.